This T cell receptor (beta chain) is from a study of T cell responses to AZD1222 COVID-19 vaccine. The repertoire was sequenced with immunoSEQ multiplex PCR; TCRdb's copy has only in-frame clones and lacks some. This table has some 56,000 clones, 89% appearing once. Germline V CDR1 and CDR2: KGHSH, LQKENI. V dropped 5 bases and J dropped 0 bases, with 17 bases sitting between them. The CDR3 extends over 16 amino acids. The rearrangement joins TRBV18 to TRBJ2-7, with D maybe TRBD2 (6 bases). Here the sequenced sample was peripheral blood, taken 28 days after the second AZD1222 dose. The clonotype comes from an adult who received the AZD1222 COVID-19 vaccine. As DNA, the CDR3 is TGTGCCAGCTCATTGCAGGGAGGATACTCCTCCTACGAGCAGTACTTC. It translates to CASSLQGGYSSYEQYF.